The rows below give T cell receptor beta chains drawn from one sample of a study of blood T cell repertoires in COVID-19. Sequenced by immunoSEQ multiplex PCR; TCRdb stores in-frame clones only, minus some. This table has under 200,000 clones, about four fifths appearing once. Sequencing input: peripheral blood. These receptor sequences come from a man between 18 and 35 years old with active or convalescent COVID-19. Both conserved end residues are trimmed from each CDR3. The order of the fields is CDR3 length, J gene, V gene, CDR3 protein.

CDR3 length: 14
J gene: TRBJ2-1
V gene: TRBV5-1
CDR3 protein: ASSTTGGSSYNEQF

CDR3 length: 15
J gene: TRBJ1-4
V gene: TRBV5-6
CDR3 protein: ASSFRAARAVNEKLF

CDR3 length: 13
J gene: TRBJ1-4
V gene: TRBV6-5
CDR3 protein: ASKRVWGGGEKLF

CDR3 length: 14
J gene: TRBJ2-3
V gene: TRBV6-5
CDR3 protein: ASSYTGTSGADTQY

CDR3 length: 12
J gene: TRBJ2-1
V gene: TRBV19
CDR3 protein: ASSSDSSYNEQF

CDR3 length: 14
J gene: TRBJ1-1
V gene: TRBV6-5
CDR3 protein: ASSYSAVSENTEAF

CDR3 length: 16
J gene: TRBJ2-3
V gene: TRBV5-4
CDR3 protein: ASSIGLAGGPSTDTQY

CDR3 length: 12
J gene: TRBJ1-5
V gene: TRBV4-1
CDR3 protein: ASSQEALNQPQH

CDR3 length: 17
J gene: TRBJ2-1
V gene: TRBV30
CDR3 protein: AWSVHIGGRASSYNEQF

CDR3 length: 12
J gene: TRBJ2-7
V gene: TRBV2
CDR3 protein: ASSDRVSSYEQY

CDR3 length: 11
J gene: TRBJ1-1
V gene: TRBV18
CDR3 protein: ASTRGMNTEAF

CDR3 length: 13
J gene: TRBJ2-5
V gene: TRBV6-1
CDR3 protein: ASSEVAGAQETQY

CDR3 length: 15
J gene: TRBJ1-1
V gene: TRBV5-6
CDR3 protein: ASSLTRFGTLNTEAF

CDR3 length: 12
J gene: TRBJ2-7
V gene: TRBV18
CDR3 protein: ASSPPEGFYEQY

CDR3 length: 13
J gene: TRBJ2-7
V gene: TRBV11-3
CDR3 protein: ASSTGQGASYEQY

CDR3 length: 15
J gene: TRBJ1-2
V gene: TRBV5-6
CDR3 protein: ASSAGTGSQGSYGYT

CDR3 length: 13
J gene: TRBJ2-5
V gene: TRBV3-1/TRBV3-2
CDR3 protein: ASSPPLQEQETQY

CDR3 length: 12
J gene: TRBJ2-7
V gene: TRBV7-9
CDR3 protein: ASSSWTGAYEQY

CDR3 length: 15
J gene: TRBJ2-7
V gene: TRBV2
CDR3 protein: ASTLSRTGGSSYEQY

CDR3 length: 15
J gene: TRBJ2-2
V gene: TRBV30
CDR3 protein: AWSRIAGGFISGELF

CDR3 length: 13
J gene: TRBJ1-1
V gene: TRBV18
CDR3 protein: ASSPAGTGDTEAF

CDR3 length: 14
J gene: TRBJ1-6
V gene: TRBV9
CDR3 protein: ASSNFKDAYVSPLH

CDR3 length: 13
J gene: TRBJ1-1
V gene: TRBV2
CDR3 protein: ASSSPWAGYTEAF

CDR3 length: 11
J gene: TRBJ1-2
V gene: TRBV7-2
CDR3 protein: ASSFRDSSGYT

CDR3 length: 14
J gene: TRBJ2-7
V gene: TRBV18
CDR3 protein: ASSPVTSGRSAEQY

CDR3 length: 13
J gene: TRBJ2-2
V gene: TRBV28
CDR3 protein: ASTGPWAEGGELF

CDR3 length: 12
J gene: TRBJ2-7
V gene: TRBV2
CDR3 protein: ASSEASRFYEQY

CDR3 length: 14
J gene: TRBJ2-1
V gene: TRBV9
CDR3 protein: ASSVDRPSGSDEQF

CDR3 length: 14
J gene: TRBJ1-5
V gene: TRBV12-5
CDR3 protein: ASGLVRVQVGQPQH

CDR3 length: 20
J gene: TRBJ1-6
V gene: TRBV2
CDR3 protein: ASSEFEPGKGLSRSYNSPLH

CDR3 length: 12
J gene: TRBJ2-6
V gene: TRBV29-1
CDR3 protein: SVTGESGANVLT